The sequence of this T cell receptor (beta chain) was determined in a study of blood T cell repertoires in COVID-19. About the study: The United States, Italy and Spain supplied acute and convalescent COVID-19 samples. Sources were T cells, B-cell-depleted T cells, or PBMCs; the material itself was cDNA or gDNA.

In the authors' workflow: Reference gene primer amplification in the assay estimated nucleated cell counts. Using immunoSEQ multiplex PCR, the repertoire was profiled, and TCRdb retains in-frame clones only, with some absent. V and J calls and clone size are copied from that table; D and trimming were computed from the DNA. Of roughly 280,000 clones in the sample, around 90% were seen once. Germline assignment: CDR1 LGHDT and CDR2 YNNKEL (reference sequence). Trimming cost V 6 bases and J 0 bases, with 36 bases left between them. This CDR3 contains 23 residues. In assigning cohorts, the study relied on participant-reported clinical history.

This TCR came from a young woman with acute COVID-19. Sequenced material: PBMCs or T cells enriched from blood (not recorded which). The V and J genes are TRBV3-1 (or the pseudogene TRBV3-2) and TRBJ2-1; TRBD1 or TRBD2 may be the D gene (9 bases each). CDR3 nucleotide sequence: TGTGCCAGCAGACCAGGGACAGGGCCATCGCAGGTAGCGGGAGTAAGCTCCTACAATGAGCAGTTCTTC. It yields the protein CASRPGTGPSQVAGVSSYNEQFF.